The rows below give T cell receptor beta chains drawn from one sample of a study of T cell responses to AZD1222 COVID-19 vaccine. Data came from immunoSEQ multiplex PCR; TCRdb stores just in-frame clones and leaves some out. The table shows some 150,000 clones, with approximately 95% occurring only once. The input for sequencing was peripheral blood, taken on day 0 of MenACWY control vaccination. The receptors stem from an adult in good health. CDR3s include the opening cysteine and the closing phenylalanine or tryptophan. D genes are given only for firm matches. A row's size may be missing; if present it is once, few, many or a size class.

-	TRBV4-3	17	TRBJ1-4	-	CASGKRRNRHTNEKLFF	TGCGCCAGCGGAAAAAGAAGGAACCGACACACTAATGAAAAACTGTTTTTT
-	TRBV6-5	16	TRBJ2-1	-	CASSYGNRGGANEQFF	TGTGCCAGCAGTTATGGGAATAGGGGGGGAGCCAATGAGCAGTTCTTC
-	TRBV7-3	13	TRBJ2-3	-	CASSLQGTDTQYF	TGTGCCAGCAGCTTACAGGGGACAGATACGCAGTATTTT
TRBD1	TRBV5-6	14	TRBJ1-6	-	CASSPGTGDSPLHF	TGTGCCAGCAGTCCCGGGACAGGGGACTCACCCCTCCACTTT
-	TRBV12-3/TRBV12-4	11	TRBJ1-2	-	CASSLVYGYTF	TGTGCCAGCAGTTTGGTCTATGGCTACACCTTC
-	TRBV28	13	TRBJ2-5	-	CASSLPPTKTQYF	TGTGCCAGCAGTTTACCCCCGACCAAGACCCAGTACTTC
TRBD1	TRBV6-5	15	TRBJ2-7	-	CASSSLTGFTYEQYF	TGTGCCAGCAGTTCATTGACAGGGTTCACCTACGAGCAGTACTTC
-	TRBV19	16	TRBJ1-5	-	CASSIGKPQSYQPQHF	TGTGCCAGTAGTATAGGAAAACCCCAATCGTATCAGCCCCAGCATTTT
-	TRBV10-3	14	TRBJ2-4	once	CAISGGTAKNIQYF	TGTGCCATCAGTGGAGGAACAGCCAAAAACATTCAGTACTTC
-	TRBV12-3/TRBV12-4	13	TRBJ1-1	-	CASSPPGGTEAFF	TGTGCCAGCAGCCCCCCCGGGGGTACTGAAGCTTTCTTT
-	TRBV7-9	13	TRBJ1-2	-	CASSLGDNYGYTF	TGTGCCAGCAGCTTGGGTGATAACTATGGCTACACCTTC
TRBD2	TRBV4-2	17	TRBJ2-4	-	CASSQATSGRFPNIQYF	TGTGCCAGCAGCCAAGCAACTAGCGGTAGATTTCCGAACATTCAGTACTTC
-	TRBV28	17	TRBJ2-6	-	CASSLGRLSSGANVLTF	TGTGCCAGCAGCTTGGGCAGGTTGAGCTCTGGGGCCAACGTCCTGACTTTC
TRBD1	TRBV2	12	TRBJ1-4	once	CASKTGLEKLFF	TGTGCCAGCAAGACAGGGTTGGAAAAACTGTTTTTT
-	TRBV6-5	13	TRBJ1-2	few	CASSYWANYGYTF	TGTGCCAGCAGTTATTGGGCCAACTATGGCTACACCTTC
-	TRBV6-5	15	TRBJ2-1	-	CASSRWTDNYNEQFF	TGTGCCAGCAGTCGCTGGACAGACAACTACAATGAGCAGTTCTTC